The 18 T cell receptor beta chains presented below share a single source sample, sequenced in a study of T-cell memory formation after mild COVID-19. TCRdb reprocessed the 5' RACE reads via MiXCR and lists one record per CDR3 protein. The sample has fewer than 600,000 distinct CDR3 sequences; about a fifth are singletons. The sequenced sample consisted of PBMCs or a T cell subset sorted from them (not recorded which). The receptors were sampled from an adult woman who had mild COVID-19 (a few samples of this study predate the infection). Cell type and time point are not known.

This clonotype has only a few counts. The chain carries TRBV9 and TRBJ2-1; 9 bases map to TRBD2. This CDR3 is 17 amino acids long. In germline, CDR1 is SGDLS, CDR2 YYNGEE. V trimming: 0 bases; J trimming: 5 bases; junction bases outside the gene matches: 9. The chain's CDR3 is CASSVDYPGLANNEQFF. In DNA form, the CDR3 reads TGTGCCAGCAGCGTAGACTACCCGGGACTAGCTAACAATGAGCAGTTCTTC.

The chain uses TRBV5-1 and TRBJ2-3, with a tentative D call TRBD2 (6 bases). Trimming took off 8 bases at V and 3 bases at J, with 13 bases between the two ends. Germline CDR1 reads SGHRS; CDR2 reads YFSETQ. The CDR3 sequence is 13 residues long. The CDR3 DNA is TGCGCCAGTACACGGGGGTCGACAGATACGCAGTATTTT. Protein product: CASTRGSTDTQYF.

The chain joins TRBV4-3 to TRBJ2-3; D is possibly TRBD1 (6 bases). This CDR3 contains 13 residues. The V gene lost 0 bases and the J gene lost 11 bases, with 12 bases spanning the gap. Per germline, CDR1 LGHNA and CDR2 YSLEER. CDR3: CASSQDSGGGQYF. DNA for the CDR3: TGCGCCAGCAGCCAAGATTCTGGGGGCGGGCAGTATTTT.

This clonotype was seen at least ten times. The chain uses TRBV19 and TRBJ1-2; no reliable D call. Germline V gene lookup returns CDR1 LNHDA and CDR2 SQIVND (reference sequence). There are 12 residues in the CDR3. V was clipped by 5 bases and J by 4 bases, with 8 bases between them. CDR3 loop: CASSFGTYGYTF. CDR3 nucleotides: TGTGCCAGTAGTTTTGGTACCTATGGCTACACCTTC.

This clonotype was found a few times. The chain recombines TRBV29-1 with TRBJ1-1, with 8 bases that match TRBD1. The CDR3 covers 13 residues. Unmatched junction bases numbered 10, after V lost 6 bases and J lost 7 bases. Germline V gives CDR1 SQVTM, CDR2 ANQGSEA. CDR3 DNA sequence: TGCAGCGTGCATCACGGGACAGGCTTTGAAGCTTTCTTT. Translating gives CSVHHGTGFEAFF.

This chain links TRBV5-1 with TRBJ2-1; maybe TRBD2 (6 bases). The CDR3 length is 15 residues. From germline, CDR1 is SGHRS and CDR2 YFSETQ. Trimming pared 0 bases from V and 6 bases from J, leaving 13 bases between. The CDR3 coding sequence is TGCGCCAGCAGCTTGGCCCTGGGGACTTTCAATGAGCAGTTCTTC. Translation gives CASSLALGTFNEQFF.

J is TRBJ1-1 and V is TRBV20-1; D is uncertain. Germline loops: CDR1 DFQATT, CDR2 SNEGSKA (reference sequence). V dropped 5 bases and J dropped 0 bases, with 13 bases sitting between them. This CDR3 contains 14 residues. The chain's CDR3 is CSAAHSGMNTEAFF. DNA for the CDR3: TGCAGTGCTGCCCACAGCGGAATGAACACTGAAGCTTTCTTT.

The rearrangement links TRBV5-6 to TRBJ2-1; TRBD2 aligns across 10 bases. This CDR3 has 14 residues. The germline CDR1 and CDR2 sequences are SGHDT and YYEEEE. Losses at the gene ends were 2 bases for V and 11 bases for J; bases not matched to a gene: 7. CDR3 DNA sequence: TGTGCCAGCAGCTTTGCTAGCGGGGGAGGAAAGCAGTTCTTC. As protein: CASSFASGGGKQFF.

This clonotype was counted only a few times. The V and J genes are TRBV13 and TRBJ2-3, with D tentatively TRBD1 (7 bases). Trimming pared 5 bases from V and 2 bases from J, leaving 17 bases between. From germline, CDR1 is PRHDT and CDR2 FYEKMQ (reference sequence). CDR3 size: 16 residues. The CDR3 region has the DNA TGTGCCAGCAGCGGGGCGGGACAGAAGTTCACAGATACGCAGTATTTT. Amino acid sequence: CASSGAGQKFTDTQYF.

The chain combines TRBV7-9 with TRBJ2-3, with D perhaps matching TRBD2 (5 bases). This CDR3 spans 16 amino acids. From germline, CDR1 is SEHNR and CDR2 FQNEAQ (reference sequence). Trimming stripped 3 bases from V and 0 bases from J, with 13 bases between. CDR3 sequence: CASSFPRGSSTDTQYF. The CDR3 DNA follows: TGTGCCAGCAGCTTCCCCCGGGGATCTAGCACAGATACGCAGTATTTT.

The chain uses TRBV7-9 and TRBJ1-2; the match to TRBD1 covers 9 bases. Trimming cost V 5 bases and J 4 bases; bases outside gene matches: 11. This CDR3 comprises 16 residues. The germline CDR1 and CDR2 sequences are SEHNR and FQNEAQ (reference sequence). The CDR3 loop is CASSPDRGPWGYGYTF. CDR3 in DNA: TGTGCCAGCAGCCCGGACAGGGGCCCGTGGGGCTATGGCTACACCTTC.

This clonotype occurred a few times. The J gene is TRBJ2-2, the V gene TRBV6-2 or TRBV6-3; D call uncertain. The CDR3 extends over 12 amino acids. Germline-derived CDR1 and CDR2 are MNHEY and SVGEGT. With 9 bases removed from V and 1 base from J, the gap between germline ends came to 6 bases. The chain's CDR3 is CASAVNTGELFF. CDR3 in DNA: TGTGCCAGTGCAGTGAACACCGGGGAGCTGTTTTTT.

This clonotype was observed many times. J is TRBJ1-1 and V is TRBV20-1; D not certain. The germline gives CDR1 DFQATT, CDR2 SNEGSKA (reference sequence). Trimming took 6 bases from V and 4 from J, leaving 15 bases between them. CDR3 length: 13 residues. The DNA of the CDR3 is TGCAGTGCCTTGGGCGGAGGTGCCACTGAAGCTTTCTTT. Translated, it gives CSALGGGATEAFF.

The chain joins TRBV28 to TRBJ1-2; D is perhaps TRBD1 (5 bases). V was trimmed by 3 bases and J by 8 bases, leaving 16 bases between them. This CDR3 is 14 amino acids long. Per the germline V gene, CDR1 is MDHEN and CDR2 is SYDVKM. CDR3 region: CASSLGRVLRGYTF. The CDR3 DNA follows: TGTGCCAGCAGTTTGGGCAGGGTACTAAGGGGCTACACCTTC.

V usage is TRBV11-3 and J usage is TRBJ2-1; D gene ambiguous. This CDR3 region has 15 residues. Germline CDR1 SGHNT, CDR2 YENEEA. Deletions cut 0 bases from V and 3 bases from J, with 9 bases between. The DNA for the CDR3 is TGTGCCAGCAGCTTAGACCCGCAGAGCTACAATGAGCAGTTCTTC. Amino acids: CASSLDPQSYNEQFF.

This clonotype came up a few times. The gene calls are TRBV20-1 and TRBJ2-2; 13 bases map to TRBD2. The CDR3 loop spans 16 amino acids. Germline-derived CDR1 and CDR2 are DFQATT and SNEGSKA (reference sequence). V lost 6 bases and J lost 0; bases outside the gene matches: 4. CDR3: CSATGTSGANTGELFF. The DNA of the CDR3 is TGCAGTGCCACCGGGACTAGCGGGGCGAACACCGGGGAGCTGTTTTTT.

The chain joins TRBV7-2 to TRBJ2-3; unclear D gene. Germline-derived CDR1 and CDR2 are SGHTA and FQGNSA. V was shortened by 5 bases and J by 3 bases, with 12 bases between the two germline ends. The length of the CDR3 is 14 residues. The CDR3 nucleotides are TGTGCCAGCAGCCTTGGTGGAAAAACAGATACGCAGTATTTT. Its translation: CASSLGGKTDTQYF.

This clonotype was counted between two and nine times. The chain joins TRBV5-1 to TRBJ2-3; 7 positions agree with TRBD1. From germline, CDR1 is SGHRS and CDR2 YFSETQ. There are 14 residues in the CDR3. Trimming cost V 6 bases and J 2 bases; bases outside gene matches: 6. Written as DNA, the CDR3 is TGCGCCAGCAACCAGGGGGATGCCACAGATACGCAGTATTTT. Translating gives CASNQGDATDTQYF.